This T cell receptor (beta chain) was recorded in a study of CD8 T cells in ankylosing spondylitis. Each CDR3 protein gets one entry after TCRdb re-called the 5' RACE reads with MiXCR. This table has 200,000 to 250,000 distinct CDR3 sequences, under 12% appearing once. In its sample, this clonotype was seen many times. The clonotype was recovered from a male donor with ankylosing spondylitis or in good health (not recorded which). Sequencing was done on a sample of blood, either unsorted or a sorted T cell fraction (not recorded which).

The CDR3 loop is CASSANKSRLNTEAFF. The CDR3 nucleotides read TGTGCCAGCAGCGCGAATAAGAGTAGACTGAACACTGAAGCTTTCTTT. This chain joins TRBV11-2 and TRBJ1-1; no clear D gene. Germline V gene lookup returns CDR1 SGHAT and CDR2 FQNNGV. This CDR3 region has 16 residues. The V end was cut by 5 bases, the J end by 0 bases, with 16 bases between.